A single sample is the source of the 20 T cell receptor beta chains below, sequenced in a study of shared clonotypes between healthy human individuals. Data came from immunoSEQ multiplex PCR; TCRdb stores just in-frame clones and leaves some out. The data show roughly 500,000 clones, almost 97% seen once. Sequencing was performed on naive CD4+ T cells sorted from blood. Subset indicated: CD45RA+ positively selected. These receptors were taken from a young woman in good health.

The V call is TRBV29-1, the J call TRBJ1-1; TRBD1 matches 7 bases. The germline CDR1 and CDR2 sequences are SQVTM and ANQGSEA. This CDR3 is built from 14 residues. Losses at the gene ends were 2 bases for V and 9 bases for J; bases not matched to a gene: 12. This CDR3 is CSVEPRLTGNQAFF. The CDR3 bases are TGCAGCGTTGAACCGCGCTTGACAGGGAACCAAGCTTTCTTT. The variable domain in full, completed from reference TRBV29-1 and TRBJ1-1, reads SAVISQKPSRDICQRGTSLTIQCQVDSQVTMMFWYRQQPGQSLTLIATANQGSEATYESGFVIDKFPISRPNLTFSTLTVSNMSPEDSSIYLCSVEPRLTGNQAFFGQGTRLTVV.

The rearrangement joins TRBV19 to TRBJ2-7, with TRBD1 as a possible D gene (6 bases). V lost 3 bases and J lost 0, with 9 bases in between. This CDR3 is 14 amino acids long. Germline lookup yields CDR1 LNHDA and CDR2 SQIVND (reference sequence). The CDR3 sequence is CASSIYRDSYEQYF. The CDR3 DNA reads TGTGCCAGTAGTATTTACAGGGACTCCTACGAGCAGTACTTC.

The chain couples TRBV29-1 to TRBJ2-1; D is possibly TRBD2 (6 bases). Trimming stripped 3 bases from V and 0 bases from J, with 12 bases between. The CDR3 has 15 residues. Germline V gene sequence: CDR1 SQVTM, CDR2 ANQGSEA. The CDR3 coding sequence is TGCAGCGTTGACCCGGGACTCCACTCCTACAATGAGCAGTTCTTC. This gives the protein CSVDPGLHSYNEQFF.

The chain employs TRBV19 and TRBJ2-5; unclear D gene. The J call may be wrong; the DNA end is better matched by TRBJ2-7. CDR3 size: 15 residues. From germline, CDR1 is LNHDA and CDR2 SQIVND (reference sequence). The CDR3, as DNA: TGTGCCAGTAGTATAGATCTTGCGGAAATCTACGAGCAGTACTTC. Translation gives CASSIDLAEIYEQYF.

The chain is built from TRBV15 and TRBJ1-4, with D uncertain. CDR3 length: 16 residues. Germline V gene data show CDR1 as LNHNV and CDR2 as YYDKDF (reference sequence). Trimming cost V 8 bases and J 0 bases, with 16 bases left between them. This CDR3 reads CATSRVRPATNEKLFF. DNA of the CDR3: TGTGCCACCTCAAGGGTGAGGCCCGCAACTAATGAAAAACTGTTTTTT.

The chain joins TRBV7-6 to TRBJ2-1; 7 nucleotides line up with TRBD1. The length of the CDR3 is 15 residues. Germline V gene data show CDR1 as SGHVS and CDR2 as FNYEAQ. The trim removed 3 bases at V and 6 bases at J, leaving 8 bases unmatched. This CDR3 reads CASSFRQGAVNEQFF. Here the CDR3 DNA reads TGTGCCAGCAGCTTCCGACAGGGCGCGGTCAATGAGCAGTTCTTC.

The V gene is TRBV10-3, the J gene TRBJ2-3, with no clear D. CDR3 length: 11 residues. Germline V CDR1 and CDR2: ENHRY, SYGVKD. V was cut by 6 bases and J by 6 bases, with 7 bases left in between. The CDR3 DNA sequence: TGTGCCATCAGGGTAGGCGATACGCAGTATTTT. Its protein is CAIRVGDTQYF.

The gene calls are TRBV5-8 and TRBJ2-1, with TRBD2 identical over 8 bases. This CDR3 spans 15 amino acids. V was pared by 0 bases and J by 5 bases, with 4 bases of the junction left unmatched. Germline values: CDR1 SGHTS, CDR2 YDEGEE. The CDR3 loop is CASSLGGRFDNEQFF. The CDR3 DNA follows: TGTGCCAGCAGCTTGGGCGGGAGGTTCGACAATGAGCAGTTCTTC.

This clone was counted once. The chain links TRBV11-3 to TRBJ2-2; D is unresolved. V shed 1 base and J shed 5 bases, with 5 bases lying between them. The CDR3 extends over 13 amino acids. Germline CDR1 reads SGHNT; CDR2 reads YENEEA. DNA for the CDR3: TGTGCCAGCAGCTTAGTGGAGACCGGGGAGCTGTTTTTT. As protein: CASSLVETGELFF.

This chain uses TRBV10-3 with TRBJ1-1; D is undetermined. The germline V gene encodes CDR1 ENHRY and CDR2 SYGVKD. Trimming removed 6 bases at V and 1 base at J, with 15 bases between. The CDR3 has 15 residues. The CDR3 loop is CAISDTRRGNTEAFF. CDR3 DNA: TGTGCCATCAGCGACACCAGACGGGGGAACACTGAAGCTTTCTTT.

The CDR3 loop reads CASSYDSRLAFF. Written as DNA, the CDR3 is TGTGCCAGCAGTTATGATTCCCGATTGGCTTTCTTT. V is TRBV6-6 and J is TRBJ1-1; D is uncertain. CDR3 length equals 12 residues. CDR1 is MNHNY, CDR2 SVGAGI, per germline (reference sequence). Trimming shortened V by 3 bases and J by 11 bases, and 13 bases separated the two germline ends.

This clone occurred once. J is TRBJ1-2 and V is TRBV7-9; TRBD1 is a possible D gene (6 bases). The V gene's germline CDR1 is SEHNR and CDR2 FQNEAQ (reference sequence). Trimming stripped 5 bases from V and 0 bases from J, with 16 bases between. This CDR3 is built from 16 residues. The CDR3 protein is CASSPRYDRTNYGYTF. In DNA, the CDR3 is TGTGCCAGCAGCCCAAGATACGACAGGACTAACTATGGCTACACCTTC.

The J gene is TRBJ1-6, the V gene TRBV15; D unclear. With 6 bases removed from V and 13 bases from J, the gap between germline ends came to 22 bases. Germline V gene sequence: CDR1 LNHNV, CDR2 YYDKDF (reference sequence). The CDR3 spans 15 residues. The CDR3 sequence is CATSSNGPGGFPLHF. The CDR3 nucleotides are TGTGCCACCAGTTCGAATGGACCTGGAGGATTCCCCCTCCACTTT.

V usage is TRBV5-1 and J usage is TRBJ2-1; 10 bases are shared with TRBD1. Trimming took 1 base from V and 6 from J; bases not matched to a gene: 10. The CDR3 sequence is 17 residues long. Germline V gives CDR1 SGHRS, CDR2 YFSETQ. The CDR3 sequence is CASSLRGTGVLINEQFF. CDR3 nucleotides: TGCGCCAGCAGCTTGAGGGGGACAGGGGTATTGATCAATGAGCAGTTCTTC.

The chain uses TRBV19 and TRBJ1-4, with D possibly matching TRBD1 (6 bases). The germline CDR1 and CDR2 sequences are LNHDA and SQIVND (reference sequence). This CDR3 has 15 residues. Trimming removed 3 bases at V and 0 bases at J, with 8 bases between. CDR3 in amino acids: CASSIGQTTNEKLFF. The CDR3 nucleotides read TGTGCCAGTAGTATCGGACAGACAACTAATGAAAAACTGTTTTTT. The variable domain in full, completed from reference TRBV19 and TRBJ1-4, reads DGGITQSPKYLFRKEGQNVTLSCEQNLNHDAMYWYRQDPGQGLRLIYYSQIVNDFQKGDIAEGYSVSREKKESFPLTVTSAQKNPTAFYLCASSIGQTTNEKLFFGSGTQLSVL.

V usage is TRBV27 and J usage is TRBJ2-1; TRBD1 aligns across 8 bases. The CDR3 loop spans 15 amino acids. In germline, CDR1 is MNHEY, CDR2 SMNVEV (reference sequence). Trimming cost V 5 bases and J 5 bases; bases outside gene matches: 8. The CDR3 spells CASSVGTGPHNEQFF. CDR3 nucleotides: TGTGCCAGCAGTGTCGGGACAGGACCCCACAATGAGCAGTTCTTC.

The chain uses TRBV28 and TRBJ1-1, with a tentative D call TRBD1 (5 bases). Looked up from germline, CDR1 is MDHEN and CDR2 is SYDVKM. The V gene lost 7 bases and the J gene lost 5 bases, with 29 bases spanning the gap. The CDR3 has 18 residues. The CDR3 here is CASTPSAGWSSSGTEAFF. The CDR3 coding sequence is TGTGCCAGCACCCCGTCCGCAGGGTGGTCGTCTAGTGGTACTGAAGCTTTCTTT. Using reference TRBV28 and TRBJ1-1 for the parts outside the CDR3, the full variable domain is DVKVTQSSRYLVKRTGEKVFLECVQDMDHENMFWYRQDPGLGLRLIYFSYDVKMKEKGDIPEGYSVSREKKERFSLILESASTNQTSMYLCASTPSAGWSSSGTEAFFGQGTRLTVV.

The chain links TRBV28 to TRBJ2-7; D ambiguous. Germline CDR1 is MDHEN and CDR2 is SYDVKM. V was clipped by 6 bases and J by 2 bases, with 8 bases between them. The length of the CDR3 is 12 residues. CDR3 DNA: TGTGCCAGCAGAACACTCCCCTACGAGCAGTACTTC. Amino acid sequence: CASRTLPYEQYF.

The rearrangement links TRBV7-3 to TRBJ1-4; the match to TRBD1 covers 7 bases. Looked up from germline, CDR1 is SGHTA and CDR2 is FQGTGA. There are 17 residues in the CDR3. V lost 1 base, J lost 5 bases, and 10 bases stayed unmatched. The CDR3 DNA reads TGTGCCAGCAGCTTAAATAGGGCAGGGGGTGCCAATGAAAAACTGTTTTTT. It encodes CASSLNRAGGANEKLFF.

V is TRBV23-1 and J is TRBJ1-1; 7 positions agree with TRBD1. TRBV23-1 is treated as an ORF (open reading frame) with a function not yet certain. After removal of 8 bases from V and 0 bases from J, the junction contained 3 bases not matched to a gene. This CDR3 comprises 13 residues. The CDR3 here is CASRQGLNTEAFF. CDR3 DNA sequence: TGCGCCAGCCGACAGGGCCTGAACACTGAAGCTTTCTTT.